These 6 T cell receptor beta chains originate from one sample sequenced in a study of T cells in Graves' hyperthyroidism and ophthalmopathy. The investigators amplified TCR beta CDR3 regions from RNA transcripts. First-round RT-PCR targeting the TCR CDR3 was performed with the HTBI primer set. TCRdb fed the multiplex PCR reads into MiXCR, producing one record per CDR3 protein. The table lists over 450,000 distinct CDR3 sequences, roughly 14% of them singletons, with over 15% in the top ten. Sequencing was done on a sample of blood. The receptors derive from a woman younger than 35 with Graves' hyperthyroidism.

The rearrangement uses TRBV14 and TRBJ2-3; D tentatively reads TRBD1 or TRBD2 (6 bases each). Per the germline V gene, CDR1 is SGHDN and CDR2 is FVKESK. V lost 3 bases, J lost 3 bases, and 13 bases lay in between. This CDR3 is built from 15 residues. CDR3 protein: CASSQEGGGTDTQYF. CDR3 nucleotide sequence: TGTGCCAGCAGCCAGGAGGGGGGCGGTACAGATACGCAGTATTTT. Full variable domain (outside the CDR3, taken from reference TRBV14 and TRBJ2-3): EAGVTQFPSHSVIEKGQTVTLRCDPISGHDNLYWYRRVMGKEIKFLLHFVKESKQDESGMPNNRFLAERTGGTYSTLKVQPAELEDSGVYFCASSQEGGGTDTQYFGPGTRLTVL.

V is TRBV19 and J is TRBJ1-1; D is ambiguous. Germline assignment: CDR1 LNHDA and CDR2 SQIVND (reference sequence). Between the trimmed V and J ends, which lost 3 bases and 8 bases, there was a span of 22 bases. This CDR3 has 16 amino acids. This chain's CDR3 is CASSIPPQGGRGEAFF. In nucleotides, the CDR3 is TGTGCCAGTAGTATTCCCCCACAAGGCGGGCGAGGGGAAGCTTTCTTT.

This clonotype turned up a few times. The gene calls are TRBV7-8 and TRBJ2-1; 9 bases align to TRBD2. This CDR3 is built from 16 residues. Germline-derived CDR1 and CDR2 are SGHVS and FQNEAQ. Losses at the gene ends were 5 bases for V and 5 bases for J; bases not matched to a gene: 10. CDR3 coding DNA: TGTGCCAGCAGCCCGATTTTGAGCGGGAGGCACAATGAGCAGTTCTTC. This codes for CASSPILSGRHNEQFF.

This clonotype was found a few times. This chain links TRBV20-1 with TRBJ2-5; 16 nucleotides agree with TRBD2. The V gene's germline CDR1 is DFQATT and CDR2 SNEGSKA (reference sequence). The ends lost 5 bases at V and 12 bases at J; junction bases unmatched: 6. This CDR3 has 13 amino acids. Written as DNA, the CDR3 is TGCAGTGCTTATCATGGGACTAGCGGGAGGGAGTACTTC. Protein: CSAYHGTSGREYF.

This clonotype was seen ten or more times. The chain uses TRBV20-1 and TRBJ2-3, with D unclear. Trimming removed 0 bases at V and 4 bases at J, with 5 bases between. The CDR3 runs to 12 residues. CDR1 and CDR2 from the germline V gene are DFQATT and SNEGSKA (reference sequence). For the CDR3, the DNA is TGCAGTGCTAGAGATCAGCCAGATACGCAGTATTTT. Amino acids: CSARDQPDTQYF.

This clonotype has a count of ten or more. The rearrangement links TRBV6-1 to TRBJ1-1, with D possibly TRBD1 on 6 matching bases. The V end was cut by 11 bases, the J end by 0 bases, with 13 bases between. Per the germline V gene, CDR1 is MNHNS and CDR2 is SASEGT. The CDR3 totals 13 residues. Here the CDR3 reads CAGTRGMNTEAFF. DNA for the CDR3: TGTGCCGGTACTAGGGGGATGAACACTGAAGCTTTCTTT.